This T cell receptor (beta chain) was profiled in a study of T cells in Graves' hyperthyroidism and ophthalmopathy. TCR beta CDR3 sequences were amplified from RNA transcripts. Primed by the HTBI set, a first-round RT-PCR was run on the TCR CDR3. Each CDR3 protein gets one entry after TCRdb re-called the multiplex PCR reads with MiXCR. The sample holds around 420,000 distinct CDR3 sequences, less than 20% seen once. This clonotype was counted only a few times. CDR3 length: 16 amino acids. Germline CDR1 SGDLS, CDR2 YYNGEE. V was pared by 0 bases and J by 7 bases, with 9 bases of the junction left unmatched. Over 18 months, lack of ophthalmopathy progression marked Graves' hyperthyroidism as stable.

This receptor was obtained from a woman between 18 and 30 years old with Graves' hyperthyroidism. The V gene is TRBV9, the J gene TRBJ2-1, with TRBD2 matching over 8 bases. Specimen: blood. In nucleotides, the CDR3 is TGTGCCAGCAGCGTAGGTCAGCGGGGGCCCCGAAATGAGCAGTTCTTC. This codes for CASSVGQRGPRNEQFF. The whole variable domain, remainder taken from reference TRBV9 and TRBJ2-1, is DSGVTQTPKHLITATGQRVTLRCSPRSGDLSVYWYQQSLDQGLQFLIQYYNGEERAKGNILERFSAQQFPDLHSELNLSSLELGDSALYFCASSVGQRGPRNEQFFGPGTRLTVL.